This T cell receptor (beta chain) was observed in a study of cytomegalovirus exposure and HLA in healthy donors. Study-level background: Drawn from HLA-typed donors, tens of millions of unique TCRs were held in an early data release.

The CDR3 consists of 12 residues. Germline V gene data show CDR1 as GTSNPN and CDR2 as SVGIG (reference sequence). V lost 1 base and J 4 bases, leaving 5 bases between the germline ends. The PCR used 60 Vbeta and 13 Jbeta primers. Measured with immunoSEQ multiplex PCR; TCRdb has only the in-frame clones, and not every one. The repertoire holds 55,000 to 80,000 clones, with approximately 70% as singletons. The receptor was isolated from a man in his forties or fifties in good health and CMV-seropositive. J is TRBJ1-3 and V is TRBV30; unclear D gene. Material: PBMCs. This chain's CDR3 is CAWSGGGNTIYF. CDR3 coding DNA: TGTGCCTGGAGTGGAGGGGGAAACACCATATATTTT.